This T cell receptor beta chain was sequenced during a study of OX40 agonist ivuxolimab in advanced cancers. Across the whole study: Patients' therapy was ivuxolimab, an antibody that acts as an agonist of OX40 (CD134).

Germline CDR1 reads SQVTM; CDR2 reads ANQGSEA. Trimming cost V 7 bases and J 0 bases; bases outside gene matches: 8. This CDR3 has 14 residues. Sequencing was performed with immunoSEQ multiplex PCR; in TCRdb, only in-frame clones are kept and a portion is missing. The sample holds tens of thousands of clones, 85% to 90% seen once. The sequencing used CD4+ or CD8+ T cells sorted from blood, collected in a trial of the OX40 agonist ivuxolimab. The V gene is TRBV29-1, the J gene TRBJ2-7; 8 nucleotides agree with TRBD2. The TCR originated in an adult with an advanced solid tumor such as melanoma, head and neck, liver or kidney cancer. CDR3 in amino acids: CSAFGGAPSYEQYF. The CDR3 bases are TGCAGCGCTTTCGGGGGGGCCCCCTCCTACGAGCAGTACTTC.